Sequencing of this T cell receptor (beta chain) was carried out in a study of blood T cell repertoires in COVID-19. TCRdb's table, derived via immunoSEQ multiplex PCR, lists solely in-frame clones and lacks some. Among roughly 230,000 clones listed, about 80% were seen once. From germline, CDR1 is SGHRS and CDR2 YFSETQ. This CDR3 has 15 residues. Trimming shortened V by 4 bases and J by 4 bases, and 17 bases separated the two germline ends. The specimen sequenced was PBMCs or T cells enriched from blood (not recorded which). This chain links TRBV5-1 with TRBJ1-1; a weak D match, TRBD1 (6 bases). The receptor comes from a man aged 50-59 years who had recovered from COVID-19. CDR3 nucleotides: TGCGCCAGCAGCCCCAGACAGGCCGATGGCACTGAAGCTTTCTTT. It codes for CASSPRQADGTEAFF.